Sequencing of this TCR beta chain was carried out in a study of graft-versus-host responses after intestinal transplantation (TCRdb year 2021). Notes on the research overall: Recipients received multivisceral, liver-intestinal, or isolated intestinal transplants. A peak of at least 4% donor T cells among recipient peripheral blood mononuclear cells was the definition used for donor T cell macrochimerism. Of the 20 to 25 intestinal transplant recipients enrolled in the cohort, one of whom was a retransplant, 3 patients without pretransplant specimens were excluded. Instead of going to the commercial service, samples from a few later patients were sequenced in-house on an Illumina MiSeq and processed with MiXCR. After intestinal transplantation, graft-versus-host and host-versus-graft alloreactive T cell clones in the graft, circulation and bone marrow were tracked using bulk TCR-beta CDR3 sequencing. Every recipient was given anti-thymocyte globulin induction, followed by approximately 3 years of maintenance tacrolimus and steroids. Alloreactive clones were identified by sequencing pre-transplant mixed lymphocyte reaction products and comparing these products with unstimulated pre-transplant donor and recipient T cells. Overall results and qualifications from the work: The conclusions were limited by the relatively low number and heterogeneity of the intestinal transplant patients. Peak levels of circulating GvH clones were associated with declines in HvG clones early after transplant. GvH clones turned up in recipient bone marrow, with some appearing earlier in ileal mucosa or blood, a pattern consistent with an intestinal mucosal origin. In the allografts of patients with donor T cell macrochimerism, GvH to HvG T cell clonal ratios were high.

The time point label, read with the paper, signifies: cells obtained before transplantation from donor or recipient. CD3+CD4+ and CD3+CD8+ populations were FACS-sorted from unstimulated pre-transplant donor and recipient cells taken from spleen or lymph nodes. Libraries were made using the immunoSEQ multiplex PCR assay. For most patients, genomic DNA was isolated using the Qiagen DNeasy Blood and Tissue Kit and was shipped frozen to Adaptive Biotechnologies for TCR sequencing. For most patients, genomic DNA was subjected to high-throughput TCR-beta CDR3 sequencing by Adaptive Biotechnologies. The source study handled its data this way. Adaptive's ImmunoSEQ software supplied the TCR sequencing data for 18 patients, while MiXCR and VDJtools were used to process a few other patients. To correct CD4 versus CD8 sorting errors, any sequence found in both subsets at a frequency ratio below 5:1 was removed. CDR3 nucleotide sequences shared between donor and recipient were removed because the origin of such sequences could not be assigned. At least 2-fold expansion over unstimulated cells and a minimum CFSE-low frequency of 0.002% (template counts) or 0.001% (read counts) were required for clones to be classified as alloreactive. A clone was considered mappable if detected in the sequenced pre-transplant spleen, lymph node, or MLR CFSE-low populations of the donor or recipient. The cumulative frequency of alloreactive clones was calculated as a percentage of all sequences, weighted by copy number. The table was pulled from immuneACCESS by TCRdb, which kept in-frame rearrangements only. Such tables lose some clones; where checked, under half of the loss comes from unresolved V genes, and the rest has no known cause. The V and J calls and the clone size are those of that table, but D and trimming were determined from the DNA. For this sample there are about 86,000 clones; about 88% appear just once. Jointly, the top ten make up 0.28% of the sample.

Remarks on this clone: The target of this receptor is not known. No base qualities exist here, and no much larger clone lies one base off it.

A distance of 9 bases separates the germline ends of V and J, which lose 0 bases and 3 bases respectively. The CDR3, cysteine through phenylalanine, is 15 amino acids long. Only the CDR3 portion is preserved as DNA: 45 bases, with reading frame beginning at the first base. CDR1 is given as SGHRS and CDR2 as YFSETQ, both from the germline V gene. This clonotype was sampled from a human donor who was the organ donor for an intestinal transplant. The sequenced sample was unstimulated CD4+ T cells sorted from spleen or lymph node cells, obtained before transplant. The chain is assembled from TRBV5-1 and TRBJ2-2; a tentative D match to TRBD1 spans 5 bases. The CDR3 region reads CASSLARADTGELFF. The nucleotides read TGCGCCAGCAGCTTGGCCAGGGCGGACACCGGGGAGCTGTTTTTT.